This TCR beta chain came from a study of T cell clonotyping in hematopoietic cell transplantation. Repertoires were generated with immunoSEQ multiplex PCR, while TCRdb's copy carries only in-frame clones and drops some. The sample has under 20,000 clones, 90% seen once. This clone was counted a few times. Antigen unknown. The length of the CDR3 is 15 residues. CDR1 is SQVTM, CDR2 ANQGSEA, per germline. Trimming removed 6 bases from V and 3 bases from J; junction bases left unmatched: 7. Findings and caveats of the study: Without cell sorting, CD4 versus CD8 contributions remain unresolved. Recipient TCR diversity dropped after transplant; expanded clonotypes rose from day 30 to 180.

This TCR was recovered from a man aged 50-60 years in good health. Some clones in this sample may be carry-over from other donors' samples. The source material was peripheral blood mononuclear cells. This rearrangement joins TRBV29-1 to TRBJ2-6, with 8 bases identical to TRBD2. The CDR3 DNA reads as TGCAGCGTCAACGGGGGGGCAGGTGGGGCCAACGTCCTGACTTTC. Translation gives CSVNGGAGGANVLTF. The full variable domain, in which reference TRBV29-1 and TRBJ2-6 provide the parts outside the CDR3, is SAVISQKPSRDICQRGTSLTIQCQVDSQVTMMFWYRQQPGQSLTLIATANQGSEATYESGFVIDKFPISRPNLTFSTLTVSNMSPEDSSIYLCSVNGGAGGANVLTFGAGSRLTVL.